Presented here are 6 T cell receptor beta chains from one specimen sequenced in a study of shared clonotypes between healthy human individuals. This table comes from immunoSEQ multiplex PCR, and its TCRdb copy is limited to in-frame clones, with some not included. The sample lists around 450,000 clones, 79% occurring once. What was sequenced was PBMCs. The receptors were gathered from a woman aged 40-49 years in good health. Some clones in this sample may be carry-over from other donors' samples.

The V and J genes are TRBV20-1 and TRBJ2-3; D remains unclear. V shed 6 bases and J shed 5 bases, with 9 bases lying between them. Germline lookup yields CDR1 DFQATT and CDR2 SNEGSKA (reference sequence). The CDR3 is 11 amino acids. CDR3 bases: TGCAGTGCCCCCTTTGTAGATACGCAGTATTTT. It specifies CSAPFVDTQYF.

This clone has a handful of counts. The chain joins TRBV5-4 to TRBJ1-1, with D perhaps TRBD1 (5 bases). Germline V gene lookup returns CDR1 SGHNT and CDR2 YYREEE (reference sequence). The CDR3 spans 15 residues. The V end lost 0 bases, the J end lost 0 bases, and 9 bases lay between the germline ends. The CDR3 DNA reads TGTGCCAGCAGCTTGGGGGGCAGCATGAACACTGAAGCTTTCTTT. Amino acid sequence: CASSLGGSMNTEAFF.

This clone was observed once. The chain recombines TRBV4-3 with TRBJ2-7, with 10 bases matching TRBD2. Trimming cost V 2 bases and J 3 bases; bases outside gene matches: 7. The germline V gene encodes CDR1 LGHNA and CDR2 YSLEER. The CDR3 totals 16 residues. CDR3: CASSQSRASGSYEQYF. CDR3 DNA sequence: TGCGCCAGCAGCCAATCTAGGGCTAGCGGGAGCTACGAGCAGTACTTC.

The chain joins TRBV15 to TRBJ2-1; 10 bases fit TRBD2. The CDR3 has 17 amino acids. The germline CDR1 and CDR2 sequences are LNHNV and YYDKDF (reference sequence). J lost 8 bases, V lost 0 bases, and 10 bases had no gene match. CDR3 residues: CATSRDRPSGRGDEQFF. In DNA, the CDR3 is TGTGCCACCAGCAGAGATCGGCCTAGCGGGAGAGGGGATGAGCAGTTCTTC.

This clone was counted many times. The chain carries TRBV27 and TRBJ2-5; tentatively, D is TRBD1 (6 bases). The CDR3 length is 18 residues. The germline gives CDR1 MNHEY, CDR2 SMNVEV (reference sequence). Trimming removed 5 bases at V and 4 bases at J, with 26 bases between. CDR3 sequence: CASSRTKTPGTPGETQYF. As DNA, the CDR3 is TGTGCCAGCAGTCGAACTAAGACTCCAGGGACACCGGGAGAGACCCAGTACTTC.

This clone was observed a handful of times. This rearrangement joins TRBV5-5 to TRBJ2-2; 7 nucleotides match TRBD1. Germline V gives CDR1 SGHKS, CDR2 YYEKEE (reference sequence). V lost 4 bases to trimming and J lost 1 base; unmatched junction nucleotides: 7. The CDR3 covers 16 residues. The CDR3, as DNA: TGTGCCAGCAGCGGCAGACAGGGCGGGAACACCGGGGAGCTGTTTTTT. It yields the protein CASSGRQGGNTGELFF.